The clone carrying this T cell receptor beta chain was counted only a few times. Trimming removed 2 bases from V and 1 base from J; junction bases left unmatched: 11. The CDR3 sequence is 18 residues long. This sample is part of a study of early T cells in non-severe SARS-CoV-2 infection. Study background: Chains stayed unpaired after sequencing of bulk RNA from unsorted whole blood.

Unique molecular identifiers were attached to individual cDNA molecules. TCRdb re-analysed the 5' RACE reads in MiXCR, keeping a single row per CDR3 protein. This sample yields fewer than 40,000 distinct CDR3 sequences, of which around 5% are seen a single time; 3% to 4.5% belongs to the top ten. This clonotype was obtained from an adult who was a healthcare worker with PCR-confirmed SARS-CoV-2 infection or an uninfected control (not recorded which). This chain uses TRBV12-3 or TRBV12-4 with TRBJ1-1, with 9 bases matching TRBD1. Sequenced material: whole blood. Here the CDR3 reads CASSLKYRTGEANTEAFF. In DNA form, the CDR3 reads TGTGCCAGCAGTTTAAAGTACAGGACAGGGGAAGCGAACACTGAAGCTTTCTTT.